What follows is one T cell receptor (beta chain) and its context. Its cognate antigen has yet to be identified. There are no base qualities to consult, and no much larger clone falls within one base. The immunoSEQ Assay, a bias-controlled multiplex PCR, was used to amplify TCRbeta CDR3 regions from genomic DNA. Regarding the original processing steps: Nucleated cell counts per sample were estimated from amplification of reference gene primers within the assay. Sequence reads were collapsed and filtered to measure the absolute abundance of every unique TCRbeta CDR3 rearrangement. For each sample, productive Simpson clonality was calculated by taking the square root of Simpson's diversity index across productive rearrangements. TCRdb's version of the immuneACCESS table is confined to in-frame rearrangements and falls short of the full clone set. An unresolved V gene accounts for under half of the shortfall where checked; the remainder is of unknown origin. The V and J calls and clone size are taken from that table; D and trimming were inferred from the DNA. The sample records approximately 100,000 clones, approximately 82% of which are singletons. In total, the top ten clones hold 10% of the sample.

This entry is derived from a study of blood T cell repertoires in COVID-19 (dated by TCRdb to about 2020). About the study as a whole: Collaborator samples came from the United States, Italy and Spain and covered acute and convalescent phases of COVID-19. Samples came from the ongoing ImmuneRACE study (first 160 participants) plus 1,254 subjects from 6 global collaborators. Deeply sampled blood TCRbeta repertoires from subjects exposed to, actively infected with, or recovered from COVID-19 were included in the dataset. The prospective study material was composed of cDNA or gDNA derived from T cells, B-cell-depleted T cells, or PBMCs. Where HLA class I and class II types were available, the types were taken from metadata supplied by the sample provider, not from assay-based typing. The sample metadata nearly always contained a de-identified subject ID, COVID-19 status, age in years and sex. The repertoires were made available in a free public database intended to serve as a resource for research on the immune response to SARS-CoV-2.

Measured from the cysteine to the phenylalanine, the CDR3 is 14 residues long. Kept here is only the CDR3 DNA, which spans 42 bases and is read in frame from base 1. Trimming takes 5 bases from V and 10 bases from J, and the germline ends sit 15 bases apart. CDR1 SGHTA and CDR2 FQGTGA were looked up in the germline V gene. The study at large found these results: Clinical and demographic metadata were provided uncurated, with the amount varying by source and participant.

Whole blood was collected in K2EDTA tubes by collaborating institutions according to the institutions' own protocols. For TCRbeta analysis, collaborator samples were shipped as frozen whole blood, as isolated PBMCs, or as DNA extracted from either sample type. Sequencing was performed on peripheral blood. This sequence was found in a man in his 70s with acute or convalescent COVID-19. This sequence uses TRBV7-3 and TRBJ1-6, and possibly TRBD1, on 5 matching bases. DNA sequence: TGTGCCAGCAGCCACGGGGGTTTAGGCTCACCCCTCCACTTT. Its coded protein is CASSHGGLGSPLHF.